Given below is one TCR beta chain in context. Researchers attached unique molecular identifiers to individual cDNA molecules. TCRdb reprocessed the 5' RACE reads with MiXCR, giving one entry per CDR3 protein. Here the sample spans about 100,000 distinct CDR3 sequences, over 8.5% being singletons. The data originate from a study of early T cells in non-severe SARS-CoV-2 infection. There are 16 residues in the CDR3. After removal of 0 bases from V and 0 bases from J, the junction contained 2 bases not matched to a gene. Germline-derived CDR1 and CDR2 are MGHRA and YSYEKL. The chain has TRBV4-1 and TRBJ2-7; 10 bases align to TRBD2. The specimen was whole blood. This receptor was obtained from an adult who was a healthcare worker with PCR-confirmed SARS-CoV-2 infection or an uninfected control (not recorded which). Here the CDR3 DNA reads TGCGCCAGCAGCCAAGATCTAGCGGGGGTCTCCTACGAGCAGTACTTC. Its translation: CASSQDLAGVSYEQYF.